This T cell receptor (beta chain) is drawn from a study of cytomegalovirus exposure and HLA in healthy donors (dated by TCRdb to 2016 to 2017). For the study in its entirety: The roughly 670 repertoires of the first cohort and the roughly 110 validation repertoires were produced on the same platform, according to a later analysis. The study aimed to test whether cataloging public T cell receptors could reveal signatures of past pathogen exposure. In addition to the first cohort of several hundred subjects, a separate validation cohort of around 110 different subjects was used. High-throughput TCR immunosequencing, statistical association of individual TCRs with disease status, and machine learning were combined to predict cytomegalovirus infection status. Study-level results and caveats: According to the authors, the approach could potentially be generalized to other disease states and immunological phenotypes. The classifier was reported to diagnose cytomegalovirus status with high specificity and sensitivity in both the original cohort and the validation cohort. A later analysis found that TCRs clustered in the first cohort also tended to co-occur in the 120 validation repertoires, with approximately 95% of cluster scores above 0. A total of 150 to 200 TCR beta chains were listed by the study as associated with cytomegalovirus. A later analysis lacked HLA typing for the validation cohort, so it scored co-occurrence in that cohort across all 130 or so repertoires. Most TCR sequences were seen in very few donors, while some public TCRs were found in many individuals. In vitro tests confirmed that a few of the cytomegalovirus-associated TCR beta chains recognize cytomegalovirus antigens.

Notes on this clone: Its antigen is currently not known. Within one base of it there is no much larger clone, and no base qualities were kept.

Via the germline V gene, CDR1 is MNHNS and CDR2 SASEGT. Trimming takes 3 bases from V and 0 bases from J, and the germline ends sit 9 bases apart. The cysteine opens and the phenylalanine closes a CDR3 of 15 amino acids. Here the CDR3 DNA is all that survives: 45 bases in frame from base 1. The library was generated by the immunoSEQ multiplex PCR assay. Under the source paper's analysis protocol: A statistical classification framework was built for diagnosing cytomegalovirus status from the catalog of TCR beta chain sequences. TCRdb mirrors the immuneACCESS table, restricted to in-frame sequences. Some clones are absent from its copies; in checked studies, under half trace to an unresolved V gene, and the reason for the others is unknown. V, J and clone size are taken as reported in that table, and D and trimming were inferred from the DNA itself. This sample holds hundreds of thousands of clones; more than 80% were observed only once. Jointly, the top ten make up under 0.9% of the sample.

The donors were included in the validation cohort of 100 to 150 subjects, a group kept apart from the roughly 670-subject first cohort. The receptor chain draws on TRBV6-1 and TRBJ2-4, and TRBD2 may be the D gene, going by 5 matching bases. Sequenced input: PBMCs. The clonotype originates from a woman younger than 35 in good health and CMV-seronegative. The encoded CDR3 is CASSDIGLAKNIQYF. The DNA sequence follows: TGTGCCAGCAGTGATATCGGACTAGCCAAAAACATTCAGTACTTC.